These 3 T cell receptor beta chains were all obtained from the same sample, sequenced in a study of T cell responses to AZD1222 COVID-19 vaccine. Profiled with immunoSEQ multiplex PCR; TCRdb holds only in-frame clones, not every one. The sample has some 120,000 clones, approximately 93% seen once. The sample in question was peripheral blood, obtained on day 0 of AZD1222 vaccination. The origin of the receptors is an adult in good health.

This clone has just one count. CDR3 DNA sequence: TGCGCCAGCAGTGAATTGGGGGGCCCCCACACAGATACGCAGTATTTT. Translation: CASSELGGPHTDTQYF. The rearrangement uses TRBV10-1 and TRBJ2-3; D assignment may be TRBD1 or TRBD2 (6 bases each). Trimming took 3 bases from V and 2 from J, leaving 15 bases between them. Germline V gene sequence: CDR1 WNHNN, CDR2 SYGVQD (reference sequence). The CDR3 consists of 16 residues.

CDR3 residues: CASSYSLGVYYEQYF. The CDR3 nucleotides are TGTGCCAGCAGTTACTCGCTAGGGGTTTACTACGAGCAGTACTTC. This rearrangement joins TRBV6-5 to TRBJ2-7, with D perhaps matching TRBD1 (5 bases). CDR3 length equals 15 residues. CDR1 and CDR2 from the germline V gene are MNHEY and SVGAGI. V lost 0 bases and J 3 bases, leaving 12 bases between the germline ends.

The chain has TRBV19 and TRBJ1-6, with D perhaps matching TRBD1 (5 bases). Germline values: CDR1 LNHDA, CDR2 SQIVND (reference sequence). The ends were cut back, 4 bases at V and 1 base at J, with 17 bases in the middle. This CDR3 region has 18 residues. As DNA, the CDR3 is TGTGCCAGTAGTAGGCCAACAGGAGTGGAGTCCTATAATTCACCCCTCCACTTT. Its translation: CASSRPTGVESYNSPLHF.